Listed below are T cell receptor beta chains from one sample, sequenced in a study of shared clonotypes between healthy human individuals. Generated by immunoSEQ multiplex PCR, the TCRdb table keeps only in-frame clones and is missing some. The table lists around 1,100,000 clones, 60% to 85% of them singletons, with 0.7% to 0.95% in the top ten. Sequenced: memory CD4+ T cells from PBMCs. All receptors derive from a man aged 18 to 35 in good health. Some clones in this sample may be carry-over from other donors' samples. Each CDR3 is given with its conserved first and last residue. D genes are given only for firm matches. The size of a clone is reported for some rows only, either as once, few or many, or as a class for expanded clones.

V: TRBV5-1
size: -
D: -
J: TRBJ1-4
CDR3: CASSRTNEKLFF
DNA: TGCGCCAGCAGTCGGACTAATGAAAAACTGTTTTTT

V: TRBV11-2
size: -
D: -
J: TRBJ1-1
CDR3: CASRRQRNTEAFF
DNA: TGTGCCAGCAGGCGACAACGGAACACTGAAGCTTTCTTT

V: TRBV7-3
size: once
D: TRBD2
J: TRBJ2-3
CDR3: CASSERLAASTDTQYF
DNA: TGTGCCAGCAGCGAACGACTAGCGGCTAGCACAGATACGCAGTATTTT

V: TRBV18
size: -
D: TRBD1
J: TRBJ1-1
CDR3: CASSLDRDTEAFF
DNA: TGTGCCAGCTCACTGGACAGGGACACTGAAGCTTTCTTT

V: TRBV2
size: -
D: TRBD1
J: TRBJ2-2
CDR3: CASSEYGTANTGELFF
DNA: TGTGCCAGCAGTGAATATGGGACAGCGAACACCGGGGAGCTGTTTTTT

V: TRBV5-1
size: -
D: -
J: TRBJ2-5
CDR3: CASRQVSQETQYF
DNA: TGCGCCAGCAGACAGGTATCCCAGGAGACCCAGTACTTC

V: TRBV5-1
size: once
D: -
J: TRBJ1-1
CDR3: CASSLNPNTEAFF
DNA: TGCGCCAGCAGCTTGAATCCGAACACTGAAGCTTTCTTT

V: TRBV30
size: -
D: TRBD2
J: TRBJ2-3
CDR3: CACYLSGGGTDTQYF
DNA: TGTGCCTGCTACCTTTCGGGGGGTGGCACAGATACGCAGTATTTT

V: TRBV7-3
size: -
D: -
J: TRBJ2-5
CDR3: CASSLDGLGAQYF
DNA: TGTGCCAGCAGCTTAGACGGCCTGGGGGCCCAGTACTTC

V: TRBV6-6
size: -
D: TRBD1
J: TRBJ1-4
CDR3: CASRGTATNEKLFF
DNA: TGTGCCAGCAGGGGGACAGCAACTAATGAAAAACTGTTTTTT

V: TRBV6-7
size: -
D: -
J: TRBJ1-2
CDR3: CASSYSGQRGGGYTF
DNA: TGTGCCAGCAGTTACTCTGGGCAGCGGGGCGGTGGCTACACCTTC

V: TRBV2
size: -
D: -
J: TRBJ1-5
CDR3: CASSERINQPQHF
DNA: TGTGCCAGCAGTGAAAGGATCAATCAGCCCCAGCATTTT

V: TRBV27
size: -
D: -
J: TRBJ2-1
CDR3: CASSSDYNEQFF
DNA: TGTGCCAGCAGTTCAGACTACAATGAGCAGTTCTTC

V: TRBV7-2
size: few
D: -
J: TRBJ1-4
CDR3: CASSSGPESEKLFF
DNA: TGTGCCAGCAGCTCCGGGCCGGAAAGTGAAAAACTGTTTTTT

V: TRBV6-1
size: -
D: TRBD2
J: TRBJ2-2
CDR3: CASSEGTSGRPPSTGELFF
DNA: TGTGCCAGCAGTGAAGGGACTAGCGGGAGGCCCCCCAGCACCGGGGAGCTGTTTTTT

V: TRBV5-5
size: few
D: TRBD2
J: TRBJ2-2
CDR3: CASSTLTSGRLTGELFF
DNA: TGTGCCAGCAGCACCCTGACTAGCGGGAGGTTAACCGGGGAGCTGTTTTTT

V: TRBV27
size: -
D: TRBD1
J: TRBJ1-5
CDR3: CASSYRTGDQPQHF
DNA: TGTGCCAGCAGTTATCGGACAGGGGATCAGCCCCAGCATTTT

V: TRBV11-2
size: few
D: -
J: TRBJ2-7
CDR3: CASSPSLVGVQYF
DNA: TGTGCCAGCAGCCCATCGCTCGTTGGAGTGCAGTACTTC

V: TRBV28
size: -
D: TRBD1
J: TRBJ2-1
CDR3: CASSLFPGQGLKNEQFF
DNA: TGTGCCAGCAGTTTATTTCCCGGACAGGGTCTTAAAAATGAGCAGTTCTTC

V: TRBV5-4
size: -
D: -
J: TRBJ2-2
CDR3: CASSLRRNTGELFF
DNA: TGTGCCAGCAGCTTGAGAAGGAACACCGGGGAGCTGTTTTTT

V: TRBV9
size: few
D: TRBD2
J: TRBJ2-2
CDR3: CASSGGTSGNTGELFF
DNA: TGTGCCAGCAGCGGGGGGACTAGCGGAAACACCGGGGAGCTGTTTTTT

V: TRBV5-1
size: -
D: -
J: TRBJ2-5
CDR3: CASSLAWGETQYF
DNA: TGCGCCAGCAGCTTGGCCTGGGGGGAGACCCAGTACTTC

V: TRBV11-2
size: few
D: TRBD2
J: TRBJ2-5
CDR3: CASMSSGGSEKTQYF
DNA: TGTGCCAGCATGTCATCGGGAGGATCTGAGAAGACCCAGTACTTC

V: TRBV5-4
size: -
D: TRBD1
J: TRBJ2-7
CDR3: CASSPGQGAYEQYF
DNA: TGTGCCAGCAGCCCTGGACAGGGGGCTTACGAGCAGTACTTC

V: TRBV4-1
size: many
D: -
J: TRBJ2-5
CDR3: CASSQVGGTQYF
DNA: TGCGCCAGCAGCCAAGTCGGGGGGACCCAGTACTTC

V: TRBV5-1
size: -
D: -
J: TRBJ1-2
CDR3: CASSSAGRADYGYTF
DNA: TGCGCCAGCAGCTCCGCGGGTAGGGCAGACTATGGCTACACCTTC

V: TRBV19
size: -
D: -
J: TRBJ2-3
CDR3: CASSTPLLGERDTQYF
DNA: TGTGCCAGTAGTACTCCTCTCCTGGGAGAGCGAGATACGCAGTATTTT

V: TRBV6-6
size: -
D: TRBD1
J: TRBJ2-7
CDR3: CASTALDRGVLYEQYF
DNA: TGTGCCAGCACGGCGTTGGACAGGGGTGTCTTGTACGAGCAGTACTTC

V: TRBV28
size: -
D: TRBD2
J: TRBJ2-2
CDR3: CASSTEGLAGAGAGELFF
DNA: TGTGCCAGCAGTACAGAGGGACTAGCGGGAGCCGGCGCCGGGGAGCTGTTTTTT

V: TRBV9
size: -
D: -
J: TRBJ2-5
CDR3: CASSRNVQETQYF
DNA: TGTGCCAGCAGCCGGAATGTACAAGAGACCCAGTACTTC

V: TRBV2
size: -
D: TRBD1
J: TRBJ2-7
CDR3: CASSARTGSYEQYF
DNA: TGTGCCAGCAGTGCCCGGACAGGGTCCTACGAGCAGTACTTC

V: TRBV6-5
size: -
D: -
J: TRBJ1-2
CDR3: CATTPQGTGLYGYTF
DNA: TGTGCCACTACACCTCAAGGAACAGGCCTCTATGGCTACACCTTC

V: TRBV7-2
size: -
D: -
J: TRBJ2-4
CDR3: CASSAPGLAKNIQYF
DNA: TGTGCCAGCAGCGCGCCCGGGTTAGCCAAAAACATTCAGTACTTC

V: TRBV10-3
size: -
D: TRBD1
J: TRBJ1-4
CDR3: CAISESTGTNEKLFF
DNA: TGTGCCATCAGTGAGTCGACAGGGACTAATGAAAAACTGTTTTTT

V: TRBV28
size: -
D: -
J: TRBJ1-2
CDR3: CASSPLWSLRRYTF
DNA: TGTGCCAGCAGTCCCCTATGGTCCCTCAGGCGCTACACCTTC

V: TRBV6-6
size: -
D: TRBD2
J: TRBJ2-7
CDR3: CASSLGTSGAYEQYF
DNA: TGTGCCAGCAGTTTGGGGACTAGCGGGGCCTACGAGCAGTACTTC

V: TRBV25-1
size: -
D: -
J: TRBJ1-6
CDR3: CASSAPGVMDSLGEPLHF
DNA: TGTGCCAGCAGTGCCCCAGGTGTAATGGACAGCTTAGGGGAACCCCTCCACTTT

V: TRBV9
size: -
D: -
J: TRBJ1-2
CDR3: CASSPRPPSDGYTF
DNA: TGTGCCAGCAGCCCTCGACCCCCCTCGGATGGCTACACCTTC

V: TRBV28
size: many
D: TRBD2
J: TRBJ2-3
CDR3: CASASTSGLTDTQYF
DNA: TGTGCCAGCGCGTCGACTAGCGGGTTGACAGATACGCAGTATTTT

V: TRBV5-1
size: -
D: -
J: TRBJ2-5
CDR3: CASSLGRGETQYF
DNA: TGCGCCAGCAGCTTGGGGCGCGGGGAGACCCAGTACTTC

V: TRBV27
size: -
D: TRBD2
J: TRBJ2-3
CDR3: CASSSYMTSWVCVDTQYF
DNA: TGTGCCAGCAGTTCGTATATGACTAGCTGGGTCTGTGTTGATACGCAGTATTTT

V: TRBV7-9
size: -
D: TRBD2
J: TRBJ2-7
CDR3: CASSLSGGRGYEQYF
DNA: TGTGCCAGCAGCCTGTCGGGCGGGAGGGGCTACGAGCAGTACTTC

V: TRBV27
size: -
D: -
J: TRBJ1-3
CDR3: CASSPSFSGNTIYF
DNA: TGTGCCAGCAGTCCCTCTTTCTCTGGAAACACCATATATTTT

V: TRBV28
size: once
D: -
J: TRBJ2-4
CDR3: CASNPGGRAKNIQYF
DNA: TGTGCCAGCAACCCGGGGGGCAGAGCCAAAAACATTCAGTACTTC

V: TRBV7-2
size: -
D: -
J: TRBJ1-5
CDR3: CASSLMGTLPNQPQHF
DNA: TGTGCCAGCAGCTTAATGGGGACCCTCCCCAATCAGCCCCAGCATTTT

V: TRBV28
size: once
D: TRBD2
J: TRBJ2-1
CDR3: CASSSPLAGVNNEQFF
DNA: TGTGCCAGCAGTTCCCCCCTAGCGGGGGTAAACAATGAGCAGTTCTTC

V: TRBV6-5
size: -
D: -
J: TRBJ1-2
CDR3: CAATGNYGYTF
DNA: TGTGCCGCCACAGGGAACTATGGCTACACCTTC

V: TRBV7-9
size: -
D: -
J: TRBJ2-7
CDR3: CASSARGHSYEQYF
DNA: TGTGCCAGCAGCGCCAGGGGCCACTCCTACGAGCAGTACTTC

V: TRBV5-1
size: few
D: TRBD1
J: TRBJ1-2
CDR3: CASSPGRGTGKDYGYTF
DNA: TGCGCCAGCAGCCCGGGGAGGGGGACAGGGAAGGACTATGGCTACACCTTC

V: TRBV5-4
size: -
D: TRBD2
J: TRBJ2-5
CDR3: CASSRGVAEGETQYF
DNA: TGTGCCAGCAGCCGGGGGGTAGCGGAGGGGGAGACCCAGTACTTC

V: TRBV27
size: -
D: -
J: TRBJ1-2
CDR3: CASSPTPVGYGYTF
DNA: TGTGCCAGCAGCCCAACCCCAGTCGGCTATGGCTACACCTTC

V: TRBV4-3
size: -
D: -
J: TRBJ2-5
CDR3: CASSQEVSGQETQYF
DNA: TGCGCCAGCAGCCAAGAGGTCAGCGGGCAAGAGACCCAGTACTTC

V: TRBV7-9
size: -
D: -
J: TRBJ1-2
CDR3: CASSLDLANYGYTF
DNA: TGTGCCAGCAGCCTGGACCTAGCTAACTATGGCTACACCTTC

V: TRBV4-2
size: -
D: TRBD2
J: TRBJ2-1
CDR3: CASSQGKGLAGEGEQFF
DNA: TGTGCCAGCAGCCAAGGAAAGGGACTAGCGGGAGAGGGTGAGCAGTTCTTC

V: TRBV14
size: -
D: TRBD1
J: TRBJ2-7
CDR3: CASSAGQGYEQYF
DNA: TGTGCCAGCAGCGCAGGACAGGGGTACGAGCAGTACTTC

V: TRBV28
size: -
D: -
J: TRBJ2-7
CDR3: CATHQGTSPYF
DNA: TGTGCCACCCATCAGGGTACGTCTCCGTACTTC

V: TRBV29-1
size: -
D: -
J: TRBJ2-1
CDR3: CSVDNGGDEQFF
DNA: TGCAGCGTTGACAACGGGGGCGATGAGCAGTTCTTC

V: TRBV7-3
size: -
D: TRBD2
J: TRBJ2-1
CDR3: CASSQGTSVYNEQFF
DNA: TGTGCCAGCAGCCAAGGGACTAGCGTTTACAATGAGCAGTTCTTC